The 16 T cell receptor beta chains below all came from one sample that was sequenced in a study of blood T cell repertoires in COVID-19. Measured with immunoSEQ multiplex PCR; TCRdb has only the in-frame clones, and not every one. The sample contains about 140,000 clones, under 80% of which appear only once. Sequencing was done on a sample of peripheral blood. These receptors originate from a man aged 80 or over with acute or convalescent COVID-19.

This clone has just one count. The CDR3 loop reads CASRPWGGGSSYNEQFF. CDR3 sequence (DNA): TGTGCCAGCAGACCATGGGGGGGAGGGAGCTCCTACAATGAGCAGTTCTTC. The V and J genes are TRBV2 and TRBJ2-1, with 7 bases matching TRBD2. The V and J ends lost 6 bases and 0 bases, in that order; junction bases with no gene match: 11. The germline V gene encodes CDR1 SNHLY and CDR2 FYNNEI. This CDR3 has 17 residues.

The chain carries TRBV11-1 and TRBJ2-5; 12 nucleotides match TRBD1. This CDR3 is 15 amino acids long. V shed 5 bases and J 7 bases; nucleotides not matched to a gene: 8. CDR1 and CDR2 (germline): SGHAT, FQDESV (reference sequence). The CDR3 DNA follows: TGTGCCAGCAGCACGGGGACAGGGGGCCTGAGGACCCAGTACTTC. Encoded protein: CASSTGTGGLRTQYF.

The chain recombines TRBV6-5 with TRBJ2-2, with 7 nucleotides matching TRBD1. The CDR3 consists of 14 residues. The germline gives CDR1 MNHEY, CDR2 SVGAGI. V shed 10 bases and J 7 bases; nucleotides not matched to a gene: 12. CDR3 DNA sequence: TGTGCCACTGAAGGGGGCGCCTTGGGCGGGGAGCTGTTTTTT. Translating gives CATEGGALGGELFF.

J is TRBJ2-2 and V is TRBV4-1; TRBD2 matches 12 bases. After removal of 4 bases from V and 0 bases from J, the junction contained 0 bases not matched to a gene. There are 16 residues in the CDR3. CDR1 is MGHRA and CDR2 is YSYEKL in the germline V gene. The CDR3 nucleotides read TGCGCCAGCAGCCGGACTAGCGGGGCGAACACCGGGGAGCTGTTTTTT. This encodes CASSRTSGANTGELFF.

V gene TRBV4-3 combines with J gene TRBJ2-7, with TRBD1 matching over 7 bases. Germline V gene lookup returns CDR1 LGHNA and CDR2 YSLEER. The J segment lost 10 bases and the V segment lost 0 bases, leaving 6 bases of the junction unmatched. The CDR3 is 13 residues long. The CDR3 nucleotides read TGCGCCAGCAGCCAAGATCGGACAGGTCGCCAGTACTTC. Its protein is CASSQDRTGRQYF.

This clone appeared once. The chain couples TRBV28 to TRBJ2-5; TRBD1 is a possible D gene (5 bases). In germline, CDR1 is MDHEN, CDR2 SYDVKM. This CDR3 is 14 amino acids long. Trimming took 5 bases from V and 4 from J, leaving 14 bases between them. The CDR3 spells CASSPRRGTETQYF. The CDR3 nucleotides read TGTGCCAGCAGTCCGCGAAGGGGTACAGAGACCCAGTACTTC.

The chain links TRBV20-1 to TRBJ2-7; 8 bases are shared with TRBD1. Germline V gene sequence: CDR1 DFQATT, CDR2 SNEGSKA (reference sequence). The CDR3 covers 15 residues. Trimming removed 3 bases from V and 3 bases from J; junction bases left unmatched: 10. CDR3 nucleotides: TGCAGTGCTAGTGGACCATCCGGGACAGGCTACGAGCAGTACTTC. Encoded protein: CSASGPSGTGYEQYF.

The CDR3 loop is CASSEALRTGNNEQFF. The CDR3 bases are TGTGCCAGCAGTGAAGCGCTTCGTACAGGGAACAATGAGCAGTTCTTC. This chain joins TRBV6-1 and TRBJ2-1; tentatively, D is TRBD1 (6 bases). V was pared by 0 bases and J by 5 bases, with 14 bases between. The germline gives CDR1 MNHNS, CDR2 SASEGT. This CDR3 spans 16 amino acids.

V is TRBV7-2 and J is TRBJ2-3; maybe TRBD1 (5 bases). CDR1 and CDR2 (germline): SGHTA, FQGNSA. The V gene lost 1 base and the J gene lost 2 bases, with 10 bases spanning the gap. The CDR3 covers 15 residues. The CDR3 here is CASSLGRGSTDTQYF. The CDR3 DNA reads TGTGCCAGCAGCTTAGGAAGGGGATCCACAGATACGCAGTATTTT.

V and J are TRBV3-1 (or the pseudogene TRBV3-2) and TRBJ1-5; possible D gene TRBD1, 5 bases. CDR1 LGHDT and CDR2 YNNKEL come from the germline V gene (reference sequence). The V end lost 2 bases, the J end lost 1 base, and 12 bases lay between the germline ends. This CDR3 spans 16 amino acids. In DNA form, the CDR3 reads TGTGCCAGCAGCCAAAATTGGGGGGACAGCAATCAGCCCCAGCATTTT. This translates into CASSQNWGDSNQPQHF.

A few counts support this clone. The chain combines TRBV2 with TRBJ2-2; TRBD1 matches 8 bases. This CDR3 has 17 amino acids. Germline CDR1 and CDR2: SNHLY and FYNNEI. V trimming: 4 bases; J trimming: 5 bases; junction bases outside the gene matches: 12. The CDR3 DNA follows: TGTGCCAGCAGTGCGGGCAGGGGGCATAGGAATACCGGGGAGCTGTTTTTT. Translation: CASSAGRGHRNTGELFF.

The chain uses TRBV7-2 and TRBJ1-2; 8 nucleotides align to TRBD1. The CDR3 length is 15 residues. V trimming: 4 bases; J trimming: 4 bases; junction bases outside the gene matches: 8. CDR1 is SGHTA and CDR2 is FQGNSA in the germline V gene. The DNA of the CDR3 is TGTGCCAGCAGCTACCGACAGGGGATATCCTATGGCTACACCTTC. Protein: CASSYRQGISYGYTF.

This clone was picked up one time. The gene calls are TRBV4-2 and TRBJ2-5; 9 positions agree with TRBD2. Germline loops: CDR1 LGHNA, CDR2 YNFKEQ. This CDR3 has 16 residues. Trimming at V came to 1 base and at J to 9 bases, leaving 12 bases not matched to a gene. CDR3 DNA: TGTGCCAGCAGCCAAGTCCAGCGGGGGGAAAGATTGGCCCAGTACTTC. Protein: CASSQVQRGERLAQYF.

This chain links TRBV7-9 with TRBJ2-5; 7 nucleotides agree with TRBD1. CDR1 and CDR2 from the germline V gene are SEHNR and FQNEAQ (reference sequence). V trimming: 7 bases; J trimming: 1 base; junction bases outside the gene matches: 3. CDR3 length: 13 residues. CDR3 nucleotide sequence: TGTGCCAGCACCAGGGACAGCCAAGAGACCCAGTACTTC. Translation: CASTRDSQETQYF.

There are many counts of this clone. This chain uses TRBV14 with TRBJ2-2, with no clear D. The CDR3 loop spans 15 amino acids. The V and J ends lost 1 base and 7 bases respectively, with 13 bases between them. Looked up from germline, CDR1 is SGHDN and CDR2 is FVKESK. As DNA, the CDR3 is TGTGCCAGCAGCCAAGTATACGGAACGGGCGGGGAGCTGTTTTTT. Translating gives CASSQVYGTGGELFF. Filled out from reference TRBV14 and TRBJ2-2, the complete variable domain reads EAGVTQFPSHSVIEKGQTVTLRCDPISGHDNLYWYRRVMGKEIKFLLHFVKESKQDESGMPNNRFLAERTGGTYSTLKVQPAELEDSGVYFCASSQVYGTGGELFFGEGSRLTVL.

This clone occurred once. The chain uses TRBV15 and TRBJ2-3, with D possibly being TRBD2 (5 bases). Trimming shortened V by 3 bases and J by 5 bases, and 12 bases separated the two germline ends. Germline V gene sequence: CDR1 LNHNV, CDR2 YYDKDF (reference sequence). CDR3 length equals 14 residues. The CDR3 DNA sequence: TGTGCCACCAGCAGGGCCGGGAACCTAGATACGCAGTATTTT. This sequence encodes CATSRAGNLDTQYF.